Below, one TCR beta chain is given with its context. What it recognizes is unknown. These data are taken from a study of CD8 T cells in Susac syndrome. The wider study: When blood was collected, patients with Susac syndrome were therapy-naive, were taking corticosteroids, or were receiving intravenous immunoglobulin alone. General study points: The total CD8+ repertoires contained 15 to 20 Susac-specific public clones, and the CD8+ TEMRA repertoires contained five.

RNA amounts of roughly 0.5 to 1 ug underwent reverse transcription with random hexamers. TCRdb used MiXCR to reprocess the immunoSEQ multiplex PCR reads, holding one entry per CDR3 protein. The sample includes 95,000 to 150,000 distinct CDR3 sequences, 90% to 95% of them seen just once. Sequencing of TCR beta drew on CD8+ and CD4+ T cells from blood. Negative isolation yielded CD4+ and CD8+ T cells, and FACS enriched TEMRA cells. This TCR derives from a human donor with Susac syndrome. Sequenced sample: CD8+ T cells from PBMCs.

The CDR3 sequence: CASSLDRVNEQYF. The CDR3 DNA follows: TGTGCCAGCAGTTTAGACAGGGTGAACGAGCAGTACTTC. The V call is TRBV12-3 or TRBV12-4, the J call TRBJ2-7; TRBD1 might be the D (6 bases). V lost 1 base to trimming and J lost 5 bases, with 9 bases between them. The CDR3 is made up of 13 amino acids.